This is a list of T cell receptor beta chains from one sample in a study of identical twins. Each CDR3 protein gets one entry after TCRdb re-called the 5' RACE reads with MiXCR. This table has about 530,000 distinct CDR3 sequences, around 15% appearing once. These data also featured in a second study, about yellow fever vaccine responses in identical twins.

The specimen sequenced was CD4+ T cells sorted from blood. The source is a woman aged 18-29 years in good health. CDR3s include the opening cysteine and the closing phenylalanine or tryptophan. The D gene is left open where the match is weak. Clone size is given for some rows only: seen once, a few or many times, or a class if the clone is expanded.

j_call: TRBJ1-3; v_call: TRBV7-8; d_call: -; clone_size: -; cdr3_aa: CASSSGLPPGNTIYF; cdr3_nt: TGTGCCAGCAGCTCCGGACTCCCACCTGGAAACACCATATATTTT
j_call: TRBJ2-5; v_call: TRBV24-1; d_call: -; clone_size: few; cdr3_aa: CATSPGLETQYF; cdr3_nt: TGTGCCACCAGTCCGGGTCTGGAGACCCAGTACTTC
j_call: TRBJ2-2; v_call: TRBV20-1; d_call: TRBD2; clone_size: few; cdr3_aa: CSARDFLAGETKGTGELFF; cdr3_nt: TGCAGTGCTAGAGATTTTCTAGCGGGAGAAACTAAGGGCACCGGGGAGCTGTTTTTT
j_call: TRBJ2-3; v_call: TRBV5-1; d_call: TRBD1; clone_size: -; cdr3_aa: CASRQGAEHTQYF; cdr3_nt: TGCGCCAGTAGACAGGGAGCTGAACATACGCAGTATTTT
j_call: TRBJ1-1; v_call: TRBV6-4; d_call: -; clone_size: few; cdr3_aa: CASSGGPSGNTEAFF; cdr3_nt: TGTGCCAGCAGTGGTGGGCCGTCAGGGAACACTGAAGCTTTCTTT
j_call: TRBJ1-4; v_call: TRBV14; d_call: TRBD1; clone_size: -; cdr3_aa: CASSTQGALGEKLFF; cdr3_nt: TGTGCCAGCAGCACGCAGGGGGCGTTGGGTGAAAAACTGTTTTTT
j_call: TRBJ2-3; v_call: TRBV20-1; d_call: TRBD2; clone_size: -; cdr3_aa: CSASGLAGVTDTQYF; cdr3_nt: TGCAGTGCTAGTGGTCTAGCGGGAGTAACAGATACGCAGTATTTT
j_call: TRBJ2-3; v_call: TRBV28; d_call: TRBD1; clone_size: few; cdr3_aa: CASSRGQVTDTQYF; cdr3_nt: TGTGCCAGCAGCCGCGGACAGGTCACAGATACGCAGTATTTT
j_call: TRBJ2-1; v_call: TRBV28; d_call: TRBD2; clone_size: -; cdr3_aa: CASSLSWGGSEQFF; cdr3_nt: TGTGCCAGCAGTTTATCATGGGGCGGGAGTGAGCAGTTCTTC
j_call: TRBJ2-1; v_call: TRBV3-1; d_call: TRBD2; clone_size: many; cdr3_aa: CASSRGLALIGNEQFF; cdr3_nt: TGTGCCAGCAGCCGAGGACTAGCACTTATTGGGAATGAGCAGTTCTTC
j_call: TRBJ2-5; v_call: TRBV20-1; d_call: -; clone_size: many; cdr3_aa: CSVPVNRETQYF; cdr3_nt: TGCAGTGTTCCGGTCAACCGGGAGACCCAGTACTTC
j_call: TRBJ2-3; v_call: TRBV12-3/TRBV12-4; d_call: -; clone_size: -; cdr3_aa: CASSSGQYSDTQYF; cdr3_nt: TGTGCCAGCAGTTCCGGACAGTACTCGGATACGCAGTATTTT
j_call: TRBJ2-1; v_call: TRBV6-2/TRBV6-3; d_call: -; clone_size: -; cdr3_aa: CASSTPPSYPSIEQFF; cdr3_nt: TGTGCCAGCAGTACCCCCCCCAGCTATCCGAGCATTGAGCAGTTCTTC
j_call: TRBJ2-1; v_call: TRBV20-1; d_call: TRBD1; clone_size: -; cdr3_aa: CSARLRAYRDRINEQFF; cdr3_nt: TGCAGTGCTAGACTAAGGGCCTACAGGGACAGGATAAATGAGCAGTTCTTC
j_call: TRBJ2-7; v_call: TRBV2; d_call: -; clone_size: -; cdr3_aa: CASGERTVYEQYF; cdr3_nt: TGTGCCAGCGGCGAACGGACAGTCTACGAGCAGTACTTC
j_call: TRBJ2-7; v_call: TRBV15; d_call: TRBD1; clone_size: -; cdr3_aa: CATSRPTGGYEEQYF; cdr3_nt: TGTGCCACCAGCAGACCCACAGGGGGATATGAGGAGCAGTACTTC
j_call: TRBJ2-7; v_call: TRBV18; d_call: TRBD1; clone_size: -; cdr3_aa: CASSPPGTAYEQYF; cdr3_nt: TGTGCCAGCTCACCGCCGGGGACAGCCTACGAGCAGTACTTC
j_call: TRBJ2-3; v_call: TRBV6-1; d_call: -; clone_size: -; cdr3_aa: CASRDAADTQYF; cdr3_nt: TGTGCCAGCCGGGACGCTGCAGATACGCAGTATTTT
j_call: TRBJ2-2; v_call: TRBV7-9; d_call: -; clone_size: many; cdr3_aa: CASSFEQNTGELFF; cdr3_nt: TGTGCCAGCAGCTTTGAACAGAACACCGGGGAGCTGTTTTTT
j_call: TRBJ2-2; v_call: TRBV15; d_call: TRBD2; clone_size: -; cdr3_aa: CATSRVGLAGVTGELFF; cdr3_nt: TGTGCCACCAGCAGAGTGGGACTAGCGGGTGTAACCGGGGAGCTGTTTTTT
j_call: TRBJ2-3; v_call: TRBV5-1; d_call: -; clone_size: few; cdr3_aa: CASSLEGSQRIDTQYF; cdr3_nt: TGCGCCAGCAGCTTGGAAGGGTCCCAAAGGATAGATACGCAGTATTTT
j_call: TRBJ1-2; v_call: TRBV6-5; d_call: TRBD1; clone_size: few; cdr3_aa: CASKDRVNGYTF; cdr3_nt: TGTGCCAGCAAGGACAGGGTGAATGGCTACACCTTC
j_call: TRBJ2-1; v_call: TRBV11-2; d_call: -; clone_size: -; cdr3_aa: CASSSTGRLNEQFF; cdr3_nt: TGTGCCAGCAGCTCCACAGGACGGTTGAATGAGCAGTTCTTC
j_call: TRBJ1-6; v_call: TRBV11-2; d_call: -; clone_size: many; cdr3_aa: CASSLEVWQGGSPLHF; cdr3_nt: TGTGCCAGCAGCTTAGAAGTGTGGCAGGGTGGGTCACCCCTCCACTTT
j_call: TRBJ2-1; v_call: TRBV29-1; d_call: TRBD1; clone_size: -; cdr3_aa: CSAGPGQSNNEQFF; cdr3_nt: TGCAGCGCCGGGCCGGGACAGTCTAACAATGAGCAGTTCTTC
j_call: TRBJ2-1; v_call: TRBV10-3; d_call: TRBD1; clone_size: few; cdr3_aa: CATLDRGQHNEQFF; cdr3_nt: TGTGCCACCCTCGACAGGGGACAACACAATGAGCAGTTCTTC
j_call: TRBJ2-2; v_call: TRBV18; d_call: -; clone_size: -; cdr3_aa: CASSPPSGGSANTGELFF; cdr3_nt: TGTGCCAGCTCACCACCGTCAGGGGGGTCAGCGAACACCGGGGAGCTGTTTTTT
j_call: TRBJ2-2; v_call: TRBV9; d_call: -; clone_size: -; cdr3_aa: CASSARSGATTNTGELFF; cdr3_nt: TGTGCCAGCAGCGCAAGATCCGGGGCCACCACGAACACCGGGGAGCTGTTTTTT
j_call: TRBJ2-2; v_call: TRBV5-6; d_call: TRBD2; clone_size: -; cdr3_aa: CASSAKWGTSGTGELFF; cdr3_nt: TGTGCCAGCAGCGCCAAGTGGGGGACTAGCGGCACCGGGGAGCTGTTTTTT
j_call: TRBJ2-1; v_call: TRBV10-3; d_call: -; clone_size: few; cdr3_aa: CAISPGGGAEQFF; cdr3_nt: TGTGCCATCAGTCCCGGCGGCGGAGCTGAGCAGTTCTTC
j_call: TRBJ2-2; v_call: TRBV5-6; d_call: -; clone_size: -; cdr3_aa: CASSLTIRGTGELFF; cdr3_nt: TGTGCCAGCAGCTTGACCATCAGGGGAACCGGGGAGCTGTTTTTT
j_call: TRBJ2-7; v_call: TRBV6-1; d_call: -; clone_size: -; cdr3_aa: CASSKAGGIYEQYF; cdr3_nt: TGTGCCAGCAGCAAAGCTGGTGGAATTTACGAGCAGTACTTC
j_call: TRBJ2-2; v_call: TRBV5-1; d_call: TRBD2; clone_size: -; cdr3_aa: CASSPTGTSAIGELFF; cdr3_nt: TGCGCCAGCAGCCCAACCGGGACTAGTGCAATCGGGGAGCTGTTTTTT
j_call: TRBJ2-1; v_call: TRBV5-1; d_call: TRBD2; clone_size: -; cdr3_aa: CASSLDLAGVYNEQFF; cdr3_nt: TGCGCCAGCAGCTTGGACCTAGCGGGGGTATACAATGAGCAGTTCTTC
j_call: TRBJ2-7; v_call: TRBV5-1; d_call: TRBD2; clone_size: few; cdr3_aa: CASNREDSYEQYF; cdr3_nt: TGCGCCAGCAATCGGGAGGACTCCTACGAGCAGTACTTC
j_call: TRBJ2-1; v_call: TRBV28; d_call: TRBD2; clone_size: few; cdr3_aa: CASSPGGAGTYNEQFF; cdr3_nt: TGTGCCAGCAGTCCCGGAGGAGCGGGAACCTACAATGAGCAGTTCTTC
j_call: TRBJ2-2; v_call: TRBV27; d_call: -; clone_size: few; cdr3_aa: CASSLIKGGELFF; cdr3_nt: TGTGCCAGCAGTTTAATCAAGGGCGGGGAGCTGTTTTTT
j_call: TRBJ2-1; v_call: TRBV9; d_call: -; clone_size: -; cdr3_aa: CASSVTGIAYNEQFF; cdr3_nt: TGTGCCAGCAGCGTAACAGGGATCGCCTACAATGAGCAGTTCTTC
j_call: TRBJ2-7; v_call: TRBV12-3/TRBV12-4; d_call: -; clone_size: few; cdr3_aa: CASSRLSSYEQYF; cdr3_nt: TGTGCCAGCAGTCGGCTATCCTCCTACGAGCAGTACTTC
j_call: TRBJ2-1; v_call: TRBV29-1; d_call: -; clone_size: -; cdr3_aa: CSVDLGSYNEQFF; cdr3_nt: TGCAGCGTTGATCTGGGCTCCTACAATGAGCAGTTCTTC
j_call: TRBJ1-1; v_call: TRBV10-3; d_call: -; clone_size: few; cdr3_aa: CAISVGGSEAFF; cdr3_nt: TGTGCCATCAGTGTAGGGGGAAGTGAAGCTTTCTTT
j_call: TRBJ2-1; v_call: TRBV19; d_call: TRBD2; clone_size: once; cdr3_aa: CASIPTSGTPKEQFF; cdr3_nt: TGTGCCAGTATCCCGACTAGCGGCACGCCCAAGGAGCAGTTCTTC
j_call: TRBJ2-7; v_call: TRBV4-2; d_call: TRBD2; clone_size: -; cdr3_aa: CASSQVSTSGLYEQYF; cdr3_nt: TGTGCCAGCAGCCAAGTTTCGACTAGCGGGCTCTACGAGCAGTACTTC
j_call: TRBJ2-6; v_call: TRBV11-1; d_call: -; clone_size: few; cdr3_aa: CASSFDTATSSGANVLTF; cdr3_nt: TGTGCCAGCAGCTTCGACACCGCAACCTCCTCTGGGGCCAACGTCCTGACTTTC
j_call: TRBJ1-1; v_call: TRBV6-1; d_call: -; clone_size: -; cdr3_aa: CASSEVGGTEAFF; cdr3_nt: TGTGCCAGCAGTGAAGTAGGGGGTACTGAAGCTTTCTTT
j_call: TRBJ2-1; v_call: TRBV2; d_call: TRBD1; clone_size: -; cdr3_aa: CASTRTGVSYNEQFF; cdr3_nt: TGTGCCAGCACTAGGACAGGAGTCTCCTACAATGAGCAGTTCTTC